These 22 T cell receptor beta chains came from one sample sequenced in a study of cytomegalovirus exposure and HLA in healthy donors. The protocol was immunoSEQ multiplex PCR, while the TCRdb copy is restricted to in-frame clones and leaves out a portion. The table has 60,000 or so clones, 90% seen once. The source material was PBMCs. The origin of the receptors is a man younger than 30 in good health and CMV-seronegative.

The V call is TRBV27, the J call TRBJ2-7; 9 nucleotides agree with TRBD1. V lost 8 bases to trimming and J lost 3 bases; unmatched junction nucleotides: 11. CDR3 length equals 15 residues. CDR1 is MNHEY and CDR2 is SMNVEV in the germline V gene (reference sequence). This CDR3 reads CASARGTGKGYEQYF. The CDR3, as DNA: TGTGCCAGCGCTCGAGGGACAGGGAAGGGCTACGAGCAGTACTTC.

The chain has TRBV28 and TRBJ1-1; D is unclear. The V gene's germline CDR1 is MDHEN and CDR2 SYDVKM. V shed 1 base and J shed 0 bases, with 12 bases lying between them. The CDR3 is 16 amino acids. CDR3 coding DNA: TGTGCCAGCAGTTTATCCTGGGGAGGTATGAACACTGAAGCTTTCTTT. The encoded protein is CASSLSWGGMNTEAFF.

This clone was detected only a few times. In nucleotides, the CDR3 is TGCAGCACCTGGACAGGGGAGCGAAAGACCCAGTACTTC. Its protein is CSTWTGERKTQYF. The chain is built from TRBV29-1 and TRBJ2-5, with 9 bases aligning to TRBD1. Germline CDR1 is SQVTM and CDR2 is ANQGSEA. The J segment lost 6 bases and the V segment lost 8 bases, leaving 10 bases of the junction unmatched. This CDR3 comprises 13 residues.

The chain links TRBV28 to TRBJ1-2; TRBD1 is a possible D gene (5 bases). The ends were cut back, 6 bases at V and 7 bases at J, with 12 bases in the middle. The germline V gene has CDR1 MDHEN and CDR2 SYDVKM. The CDR3 extends over 12 amino acids. CDR3 sequence reads: CASRTLGVGYTF. The DNA of the CDR3 is TGTGCCAGCAGGACCCTAGGGGTTGGCTACACCTTC.

In this sample, this clone turned up once. The J gene is TRBJ2-3, the V gene TRBV6-1; D not resolved. Germline V gives CDR1 MNHNS, CDR2 SASEGT. The V gene lost 6 bases and the J gene lost 4 bases, with 8 bases spanning the gap. The length of the CDR3 is 12 residues. The CDR3 loop is CASRSRADTQYF. In nucleotides, the CDR3 is TGTGCCAGCAGGTCCCGGGCAGATACGCAGTATTTT.

The chain uses TRBV7-9 and TRBJ2-7; D is possibly TRBD2 (5 bases). The CDR3 consists of 15 residues. CDR1 and CDR2 (germline): SEHNR, FQNEAQ (reference sequence). The V end was cut by 3 bases, the J end by 5 bases, with 17 bases between. The CDR3 DNA sequence: TGTGCCAGCAGCTTGGGAGAACAATACTGGCACGAGCAGTACTTC. Amino acids: CASSLGEQYWHEQYF.

The chain joins TRBV2 to TRBJ2-7, with 8 bases matching TRBD1. J lost 7 bases, V lost 4 bases, and 12 bases had no gene match. The germline gives CDR1 SNHLY, CDR2 FYNNEI. This CDR3 contains 15 residues. CDR3 loop: CASSGDPGQVMEQYF. The DNA for the CDR3 is TGTGCCAGCAGTGGGGACCCGGGACAGGTGATGGAGCAGTACTTC.

V gene TRBV6-1 combines with J gene TRBJ2-2; unclear D gene. With 7 bases removed from V and 0 bases from J, the gap between germline ends came to 6 bases. CDR1 is MNHNS and CDR2 is SASEGT in the germline V gene. This CDR3 has 13 residues. The DNA of the CDR3 is TGTGCCAGCACCGGAGCGAACACCGGGGAGCTGTTTTTT. The encoded protein is CASTGANTGELFF.

The rearrangement uses TRBV4-2 and TRBJ2-1; perhaps TRBD1 as D (5 bases). The germline V gene encodes CDR1 LGHNA and CDR2 YNFKEQ. V dropped 0 bases and J dropped 11 bases, with 14 bases sitting between them. The length of the CDR3 is 14 residues. This chain's CDR3 is CASSQDLGQSKQFF. The CDR3 nucleotides read TGTGCCAGCAGCCAAGATCTGGGGCAATCGAAGCAGTTCTTC.

V gene TRBV15 combines with J gene TRBJ2-1; D unresolved. CDR3 length: 12 amino acids. The germline V gene has CDR1 LNHNV and CDR2 YYDKDF (reference sequence). Between the trimmed V and J ends, which lost 1 base and 6 bases, there was a span of 4 bases. The CDR3 nucleotides read TGTGCCACCAGCAGAGCGGGCAATGAGCAGTTCTTC. Translated, it gives CATSRAGNEQFF.

The chain has TRBV29-1 and TRBJ2-1, with TRBD1 identical over 7 bases. V shed 3 bases and J 2 bases; nucleotides not matched to a gene: 7. The length of the CDR3 is 15 residues. Germline assignment: CDR1 SQVTM and CDR2 ANQGSEA. CDR3 nucleotides: TGCAGCGTTGAGGGACGGGACAGTACCTACAATGAGCAGTTCTTC. This encodes CSVEGRDSTYNEQFF.

This chain's CDR3 is CASRGGWTLAGEAFF. For the CDR3, the DNA is TGTGCCAGCAGGGGGGGGTGGACTCTTGCAGGTGAAGCTTTCTTT. V usage is TRBV6-5 and J usage is TRBJ1-1, with D possibly TRBD1 on 5 matching bases. The germline CDR1 and CDR2 sequences are MNHEY and SVGAGI. This CDR3 is built from 15 residues. V gave up 6 bases and J gave up 7 bases, with 21 bases separating them.

This chain uses TRBV5-6 with TRBJ2-1; 10 bases line up with TRBD1. V dropped 2 bases and J dropped 9; count of bases not matched to a gene: 8. The CDR3 is made up of 15 amino acids. Germline CDR1 and CDR2: SGHDT and YYEEEE. The CDR3 DNA reads as TGTGCCAGCAGCTTAGGGGACAGGGGTTATGGTGAGCAGTTCTTC. Translated, it gives CASSLGDRGYGEQFF.

The chain combines TRBV18 with TRBJ1-3; 8 bases agree with TRBD1. Germline CDR1 KGHSH, CDR2 LQKENI. J lost 2 bases, V lost 2 bases, and 2 bases had no gene match. The CDR3 sequence is 15 residues long. The CDR3 sequence: CASSPGTGAGNTIYF. DNA for the CDR3: TGTGCCAGCTCACCAGGGACAGGCGCTGGAAACACCATATATTTT.

V and J are TRBV27 and TRBJ2-3; 7 positions agree with TRBD2. V lost 4 bases to trimming and J lost 2 bases; unmatched junction nucleotides: 6. The CDR3 runs 15 residues. Germline values: CDR1 MNHEY, CDR2 SMNVEV (reference sequence). The CDR3 nucleotides are TGTGCCAGCAGTTATACTAGCGCCCACACAGATACGCAGTATTTT. This gives the protein CASSYTSAHTDTQYF.

The CDR3 loop is CASSLAEDTEAFF. The DNA of the CDR3 is TGTGCCAGCAGCTTAGCTGAGGACACTGAAGCTTTCTTT. The chain has TRBV7-2 and TRBJ1-1, with D uncertain. CDR1 and CDR2 from the germline V gene are SGHTA and FQGNSA. The CDR3 totals 13 residues. V dropped 0 bases and J dropped 3 bases, with 5 bases sitting between them.

The chain couples TRBV29-1 to TRBJ2-1; TRBD1 matches at 7 bases. This CDR3 is 14 amino acids long. Trimming removed 0 bases from V and 4 bases from J; junction bases left unmatched: 3. Per germline, CDR1 SQVTM and CDR2 ANQGSEA. The CDR3 nucleotides read TGCAGCGTTGAAGAATACAGGGGATACAATGAGCAGTTCTTC. This sequence encodes CSVEEYRGYNEQFF.

The genes are TRBV10-3 and TRBJ2-1, with TRBD2 matching 11 bases. This CDR3 spans 19 amino acids. Germline CDR1 ENHRY, CDR2 SYGVKD. V was clipped by 2 bases and J by 4 bases; unmatched bases: 13. The CDR3 reads CAISERLLAGLAGYNEQFF. CDR3 sequence (DNA): TGTGCCATCAGTGAGCGCTTGCTTGCAGGACTAGCGGGTTACAATGAGCAGTTCTTC.

The V and J genes are TRBV28 and TRBJ1-2; 9 bases map to TRBD1. The V gene's germline CDR1 is MDHEN and CDR2 SYDVKM. The ends lost 5 bases at V and 2 bases at J; junction bases unmatched: 12. This CDR3 contains 17 residues. The CDR3 bases are TGTGCCAGCAGTCCTACAGGGGGCTCCCGCAGAAACTATGGCTACACCTTC. Encoded protein: CASSPTGGSRRNYGYTF.

J is TRBJ2-1 and V is TRBV11-3, with D possibly matching TRBD2 (6 bases). The CDR3 has 15 residues. V was clipped by 0 bases and J by 6 bases, with 12 bases between them. Germline-derived CDR1 and CDR2 are SGHNT and YENEEA. The DNA for the CDR3 is TGTGCCAGCAGCTTAGACGGGGGAGCGCTCAATGAGCAGTTCTTC. Protein sequence: CASSLDGGALNEQFF.

The rearrangement uses TRBV7-2 and TRBJ2-3; no clear D gene. Germline-derived CDR1 and CDR2 are SGHTA and FQGNSA. The CDR3 covers 11 residues. The V gene lost 6 bases and the J gene lost 3 bases, with 4 bases spanning the gap. The CDR3 DNA follows: TGTGCCAGCAGATCGACAGATACGCAGTATTTT. As protein: CASRSTDTQYF.

The table lists this clone with a count of one. This chain links TRBV7-6 with TRBJ2-3; 7 nucleotides line up with TRBD1. The CDR3 runs to 13 residues. Trimming cost V 6 bases and J 3 bases; bases outside gene matches: 3. Germline V gives CDR1 SGHVS, CDR2 FNYEAQ. The CDR3 here is CASRPTGTDTQYF. The CDR3 bases are TGTGCCAGCAGACCGACAGGGACAGATACGCAGTATTTT.